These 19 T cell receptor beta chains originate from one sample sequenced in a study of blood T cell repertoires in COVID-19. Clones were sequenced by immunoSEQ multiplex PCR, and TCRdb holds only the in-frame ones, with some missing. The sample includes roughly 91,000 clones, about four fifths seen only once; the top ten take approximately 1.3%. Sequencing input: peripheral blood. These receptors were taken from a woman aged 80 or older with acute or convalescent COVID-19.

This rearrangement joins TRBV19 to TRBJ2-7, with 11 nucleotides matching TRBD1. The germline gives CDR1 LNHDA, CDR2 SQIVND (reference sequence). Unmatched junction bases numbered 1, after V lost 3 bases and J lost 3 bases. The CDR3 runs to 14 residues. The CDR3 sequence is CASSMGQGGYEQYF. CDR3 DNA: TGTGCCAGTAGTATGGGACAGGGGGGCTACGAGCAGTACTTC.

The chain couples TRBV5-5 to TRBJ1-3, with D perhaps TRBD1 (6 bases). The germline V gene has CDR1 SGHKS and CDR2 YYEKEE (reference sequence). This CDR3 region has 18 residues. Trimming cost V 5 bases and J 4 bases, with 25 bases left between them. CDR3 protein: CASSLTTGQLLDGNTIYF. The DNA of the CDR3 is TGTGCCAGCAGTTTAACGACAGGCCAACTCTTGGACGGAAACACCATATATTTT.

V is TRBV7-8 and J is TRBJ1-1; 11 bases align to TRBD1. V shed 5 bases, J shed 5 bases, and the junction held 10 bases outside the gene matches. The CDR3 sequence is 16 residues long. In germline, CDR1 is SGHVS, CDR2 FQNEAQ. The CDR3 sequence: CASSVRTGGFATEAFF. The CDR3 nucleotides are TGTGCCAGCAGCGTTAGGACAGGGGGCTTTGCGACTGAAGCTTTCTTT.

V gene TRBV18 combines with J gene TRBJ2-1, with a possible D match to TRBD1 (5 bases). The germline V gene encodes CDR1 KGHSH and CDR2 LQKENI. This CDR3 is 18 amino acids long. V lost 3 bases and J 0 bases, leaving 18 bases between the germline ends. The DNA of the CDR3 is TGTGCCAGCTCACCCCCAGGGATCGGGCTAAGCTCCTACAATGAGCAGTTCTTC. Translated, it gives CASSPPGIGLSSYNEQFF.

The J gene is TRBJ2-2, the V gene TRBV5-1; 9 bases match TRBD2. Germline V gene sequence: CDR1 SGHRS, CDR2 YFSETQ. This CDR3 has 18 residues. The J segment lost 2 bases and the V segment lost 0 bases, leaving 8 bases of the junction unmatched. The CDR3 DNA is TGCGCCAGCAGCTTGGATGGCTGGCTAGCGGGAAACACCGGGGAGCTGTTTTTT. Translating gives CASSLDGWLAGNTGELFF.

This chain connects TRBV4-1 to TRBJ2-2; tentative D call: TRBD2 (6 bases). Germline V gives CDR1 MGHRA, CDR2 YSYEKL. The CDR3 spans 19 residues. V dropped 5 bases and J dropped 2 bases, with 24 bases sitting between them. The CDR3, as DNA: TGCGCCAGCAGCTTAAACGTAGGCTCGGGACTTAAAAACACCGGGGAGCTGTTTTTT. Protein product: CASSLNVGSGLKNTGELFF.

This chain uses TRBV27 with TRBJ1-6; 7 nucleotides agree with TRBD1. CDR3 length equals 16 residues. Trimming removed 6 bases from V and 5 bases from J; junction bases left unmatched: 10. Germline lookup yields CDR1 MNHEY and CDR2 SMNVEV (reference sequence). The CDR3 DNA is TGTGCCAGCAGAATACAGGGGCCTAATAATAATTCACCCCTCCACTTT. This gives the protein CASRIQGPNNNSPLHF.

Here the CDR3 DNA reads TGTGCCAGCAGGGGCCCCCAGGGCATCTCTGGAAACACCATATATTTT. It yields the protein CASRGPQGISGNTIYF. V is TRBV6-6 and J is TRBJ1-3; D may be TRBD1 (5 bases). CDR1 and CDR2 (germline): MNHNY, SVGAGI (reference sequence). Trimming cost V 6 bases and J 0 bases, with 15 bases left between them. This CDR3 spans 16 amino acids.

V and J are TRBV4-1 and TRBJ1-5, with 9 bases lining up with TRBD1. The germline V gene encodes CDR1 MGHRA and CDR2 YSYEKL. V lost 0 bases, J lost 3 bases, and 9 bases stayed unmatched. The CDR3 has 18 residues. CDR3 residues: CASSQDLWDRVINQPQHF. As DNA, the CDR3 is TGCGCCAGCAGCCAAGATCTCTGGGACAGGGTGATCAATCAGCCCCAGCATTTT.

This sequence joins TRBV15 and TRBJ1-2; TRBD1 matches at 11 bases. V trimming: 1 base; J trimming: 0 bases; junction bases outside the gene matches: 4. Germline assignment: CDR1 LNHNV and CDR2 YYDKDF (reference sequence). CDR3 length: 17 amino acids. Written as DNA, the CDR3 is TGTGCCACCAGCAGAGGGGGGACAGGGGGTTCTAACTATGGCTACACCTTC. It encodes CATSRGGTGGSNYGYTF. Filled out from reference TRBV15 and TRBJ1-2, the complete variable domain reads DAMVIQNPRYQVTQFGKPVTLSCSQTLNHNVMYWYQQKSSQAPKLLFHYYDKDFNNEADTPDNFQSRRPNTSFCFLDIRSPGLGDTAMYLCATSRGGTGGSNYGYTFGSGTRLTVV.

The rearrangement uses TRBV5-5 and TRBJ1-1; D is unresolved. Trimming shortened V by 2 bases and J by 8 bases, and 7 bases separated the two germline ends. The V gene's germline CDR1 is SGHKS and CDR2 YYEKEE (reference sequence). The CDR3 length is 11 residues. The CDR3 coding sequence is TGTGCCAGCAGCTTCGGGAGCGAAGCTTTCTTT. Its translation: CASSFGSEAFF.

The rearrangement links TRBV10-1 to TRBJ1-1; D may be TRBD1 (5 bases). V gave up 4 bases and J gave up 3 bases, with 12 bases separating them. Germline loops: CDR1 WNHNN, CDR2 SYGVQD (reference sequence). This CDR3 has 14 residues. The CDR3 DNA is TGCGCCAGCAGTGGGCCTCCGGGGGACACTGAAGCTTTCTTT. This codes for CASSGPPGDTEAFF.

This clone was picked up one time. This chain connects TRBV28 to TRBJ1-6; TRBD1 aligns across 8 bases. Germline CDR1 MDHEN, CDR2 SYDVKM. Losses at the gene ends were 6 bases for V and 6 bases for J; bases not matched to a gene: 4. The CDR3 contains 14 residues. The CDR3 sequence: CASSPGQANSPLHF. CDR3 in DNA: TGTGCCAGCAGCCCGGGACAGGCTAATTCACCCCTCCACTTT.

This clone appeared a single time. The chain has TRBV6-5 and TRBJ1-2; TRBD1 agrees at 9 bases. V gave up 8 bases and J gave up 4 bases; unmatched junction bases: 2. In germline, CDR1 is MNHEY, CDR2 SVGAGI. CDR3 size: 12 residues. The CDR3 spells CASSGQGYGYTF. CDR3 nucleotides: TGTGCCAGCTCGGGACAGGGCTATGGCTACACCTTC.

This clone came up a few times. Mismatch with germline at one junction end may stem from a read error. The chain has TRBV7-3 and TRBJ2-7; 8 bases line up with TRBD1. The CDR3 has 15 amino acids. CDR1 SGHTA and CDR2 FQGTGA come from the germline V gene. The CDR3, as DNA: TGTGCCAGCACCGAAACGGGACAGGCTGAGAGGGAGCTGCACTTC. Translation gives CASTETGQAERELHF. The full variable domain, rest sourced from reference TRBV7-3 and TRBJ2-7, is GAGVSQTPSNKVTEKGKYVELRCDPISGHTALYWYRQSLGQGPEFLIYFQGTGAADDSGLPNDRFFAVRPEGSVSTLKIQRTERGDSAVYLCASTETGQAERELHFGPGTRLTVT.

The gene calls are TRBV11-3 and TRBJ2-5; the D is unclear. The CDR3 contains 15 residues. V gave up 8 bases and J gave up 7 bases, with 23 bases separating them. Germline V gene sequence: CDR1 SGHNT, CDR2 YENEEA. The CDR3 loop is CASGARWAPVGTQYF. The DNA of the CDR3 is TGTGCCAGCGGTGCTCGGTGGGCGCCCGTCGGGACCCAGTACTTC.

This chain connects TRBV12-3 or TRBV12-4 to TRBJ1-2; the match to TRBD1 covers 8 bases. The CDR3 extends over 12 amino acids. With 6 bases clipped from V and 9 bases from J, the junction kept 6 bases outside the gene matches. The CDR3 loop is CASRRQGRSYTF. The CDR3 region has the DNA TGTGCCAGCAGAAGACAGGGGCGAAGCTACACCTTC.

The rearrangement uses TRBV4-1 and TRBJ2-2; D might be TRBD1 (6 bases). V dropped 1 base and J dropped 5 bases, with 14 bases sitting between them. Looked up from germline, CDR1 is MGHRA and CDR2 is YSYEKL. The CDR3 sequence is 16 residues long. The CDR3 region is CASSQGQGIKTGELFF. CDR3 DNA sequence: TGCGCCAGCAGCCAAGGGCAGGGGATAAAGACCGGGGAGCTGTTTTTT.

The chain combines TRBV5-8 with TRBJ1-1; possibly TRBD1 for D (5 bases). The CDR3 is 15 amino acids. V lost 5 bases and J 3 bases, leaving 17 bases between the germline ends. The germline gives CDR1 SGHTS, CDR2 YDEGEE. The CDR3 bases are TGTGCCAGCAGTCCCCTTATGGGCAGGGACACTGAAGCTTTCTTT. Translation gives CASSPLMGRDTEAFF.